These T cell receptor beta chains were read from a single sample in a study of blood T cell repertoires in COVID-19. Profiling relied on immunoSEQ multiplex PCR, and the TCRdb table lists in-frame clones only, not all of them. The data hold tens of thousands of clones, with approximately 88% observed a single time. The material sequenced was peripheral blood. These TCRs come from a man between 45 and 60 years old with active COVID-19. Both conserved end residues are part of each CDR3.

J: TRBJ2-2
V: TRBV25-1
CDR3: CASSGGQGLNTGELFF

J: TRBJ2-7
V: TRBV30
CDR3: CAWERQGSYEQYF

J: TRBJ2-3
V: TRBV24-1
CDR3: CATSDFQGAPPAGQYF

J: TRBJ2-7
V: TRBV14
CDR3: CASSQGTRQYF

J: TRBJ2-5
V: TRBV4-3
CDR3: CASSQDVAGKGTQYF

J: TRBJ2-3
V: TRBV4-2
CDR3: CASSQAGGRADTQYF

J: TRBJ2-1
V: TRBV10-3
CDR3: CAISESGGRGRFNEQFF

J: TRBJ2-5
V: TRBV12-3/TRBV12-4
CDR3: CASSSRGGTQYF

J: TRBJ2-7
V: TRBV5-5
CDR3: CASSLGQGGRYEQYF

J: TRBJ2-7
V: TRBV5-4
CDR3: CASSSRQGRSTYEQYF

J: TRBJ1-1
V: TRBV29-1
CDR3: CSVEGTFGGPYTEAFF

J: TRBJ1-6
V: TRBV6-1
CDR3: CASSEGAYGGAKSPLHF

J: TRBJ2-1
V: TRBV9
CDR3: CASSVEFQGWNEQFF

J: TRBJ1-1
V: TRBV5-6
CDR3: CASSLLGTENTEAFF

J: TRBJ2-7
V: TRBV6-2/TRBV6-3
CDR3: CASRYRDRAGYEQYF

J: TRBJ2-2
V: TRBV5-1
CDR3: CASSFERGQLTGELFF

J: TRBJ2-5
V: TRBV12-5
CDR3: CASGSLGLSQETQYF

J: TRBJ1-2
V: TRBV12-3/TRBV12-4
CDR3: CASSLRRDYGYTF

J: TRBJ2-1
V: TRBV2
CDR3: CASSVSRGSNEQFF

J: TRBJ2-1
V: TRBV7-9
CDR3: CASSLRASGGNEQFF

J: TRBJ2-3
V: TRBV2
CDR3: CASSIRASGGDTQYF

J: TRBJ1-4
V: TRBV10-1
CDR3: CASRAIDRRVGKLFF

J: TRBJ1-4
V: TRBV11-2
CDR3: CASRPGKQGLVYEKLFF

J: TRBJ1-4
V: TRBV19
CDR3: CASTKDGRLHEKLFF

J: TRBJ2-7
V: TRBV4-1
CDR3: CASSLASELEQYF

J: TRBJ1-5
V: TRBV25-1
CDR3: CASSAGGTYSNQPQHF

J: TRBJ1-2
V: TRBV24-1
CDR3: CATSVKLSSGYTF

J: TRBJ1-1
V: TRBV15
CDR3: CATRALGGGTEAFF

J: TRBJ2-3
V: TRBV5-1
CDR3: CASSLGRVSVEEDTQYF

J: TRBJ2-5
V: TRBV5-1
CDR3: CASAMAGGEETQYF

J: TRBJ2-7
V: TRBV6-5
CDR3: CASSPSGRTKAQYF

J: TRBJ1-2
V: TRBV7-8
CDR3: CASSSRGQGGNYGYTF

J: TRBJ1-1
V: TRBV5-1
CDR3: CASSLSPSWTEAFF